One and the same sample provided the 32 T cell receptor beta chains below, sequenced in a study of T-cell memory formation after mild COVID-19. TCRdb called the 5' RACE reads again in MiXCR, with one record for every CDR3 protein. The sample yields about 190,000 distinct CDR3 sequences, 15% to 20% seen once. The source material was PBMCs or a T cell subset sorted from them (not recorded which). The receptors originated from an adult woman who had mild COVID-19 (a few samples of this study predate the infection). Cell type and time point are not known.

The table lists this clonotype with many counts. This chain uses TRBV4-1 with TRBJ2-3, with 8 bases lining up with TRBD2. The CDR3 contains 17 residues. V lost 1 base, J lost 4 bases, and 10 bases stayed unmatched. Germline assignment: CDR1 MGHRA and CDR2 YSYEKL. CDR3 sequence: CASSQARGGRAADTQYF. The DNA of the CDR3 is TGCGCCAGCAGCCAAGCCCGGGGGGGCCGGGCGGCAGATACGCAGTATTTT.

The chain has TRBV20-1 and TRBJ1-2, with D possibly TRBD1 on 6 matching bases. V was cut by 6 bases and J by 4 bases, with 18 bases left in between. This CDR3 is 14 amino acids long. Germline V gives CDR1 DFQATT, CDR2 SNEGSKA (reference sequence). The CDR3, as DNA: TGCAGTGCGCGGGGGATCGACAGGAGCTATGGCTACACCTTC. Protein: CSARGIDRSYGYTF.

In DNA, the CDR3 is TGCAGTGCTAGAATGGGCCGGAACTATGGCTACACCTTC. Its translation is CSARMGRNYGYTF. The rearrangement joins TRBV20-1 to TRBJ1-2; no clear D. Trimming pared 2 bases from V and 2 bases from J, leaving 9 bases between. Germline lookup yields CDR1 DFQATT and CDR2 SNEGSKA (reference sequence). The CDR3 sequence is 13 residues long.

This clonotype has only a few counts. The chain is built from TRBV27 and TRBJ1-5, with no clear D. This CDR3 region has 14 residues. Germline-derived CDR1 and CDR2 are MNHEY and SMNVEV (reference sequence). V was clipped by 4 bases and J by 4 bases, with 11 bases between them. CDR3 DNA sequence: TGTGCCAGCAGTTACAGAGACGAGAATCAGCCCCAGCATTTT. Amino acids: CASSYRDENQPQHF.

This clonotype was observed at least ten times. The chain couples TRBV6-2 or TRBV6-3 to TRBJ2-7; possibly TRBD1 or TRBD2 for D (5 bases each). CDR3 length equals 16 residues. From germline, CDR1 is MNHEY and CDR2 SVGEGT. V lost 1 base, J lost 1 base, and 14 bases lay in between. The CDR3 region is CASSYYRGQVSYEQYF. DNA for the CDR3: TGTGCCAGCAGTTACTACCGGGGCCAGGTTTCCTACGAGCAGTACTTC.

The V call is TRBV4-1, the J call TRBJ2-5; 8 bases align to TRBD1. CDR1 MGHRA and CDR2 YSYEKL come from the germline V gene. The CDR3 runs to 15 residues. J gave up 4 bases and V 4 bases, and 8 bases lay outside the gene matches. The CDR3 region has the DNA TGCGCCAGCAGCCGGTCGCCTACAGGGGGAGAGACCCAGTACTTC. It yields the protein CASSRSPTGGETQYF.

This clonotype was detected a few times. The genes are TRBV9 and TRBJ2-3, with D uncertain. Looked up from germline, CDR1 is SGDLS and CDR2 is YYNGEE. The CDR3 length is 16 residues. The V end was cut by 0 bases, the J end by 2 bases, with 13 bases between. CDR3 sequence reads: CASSVGAGQNTDTQYF. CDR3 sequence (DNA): TGTGCCAGCAGCGTAGGGGCAGGCCAAAACACAGATACGCAGTATTTT.

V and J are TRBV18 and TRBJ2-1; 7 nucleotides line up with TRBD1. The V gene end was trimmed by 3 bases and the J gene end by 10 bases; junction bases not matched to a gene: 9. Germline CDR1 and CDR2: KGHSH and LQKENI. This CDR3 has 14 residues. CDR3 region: CASSPGTVIREQFF. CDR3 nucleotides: TGTGCCAGCTCACCCGGGACAGTTATTAGGGAGCAGTTCTTC.

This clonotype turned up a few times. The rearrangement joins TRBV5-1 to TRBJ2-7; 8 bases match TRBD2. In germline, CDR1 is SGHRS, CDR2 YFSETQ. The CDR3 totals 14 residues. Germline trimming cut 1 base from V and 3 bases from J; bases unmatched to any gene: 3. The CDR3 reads CASSLSGGGYEQYF. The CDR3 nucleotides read TGCGCCAGCAGCTTGTCGGGAGGGGGCTACGAGCAGTACTTC. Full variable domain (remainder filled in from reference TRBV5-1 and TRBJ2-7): KAGVTQTPRYLIKTRGQQVTLSCSPISGHRSVSWYQQTPGQGLQFLFEYFSETQRNKGNFPGRFSGRQFSNSRSEMNVSTLELGDSALYLCASSLSGGGYEQYFGPGTRLTVT.

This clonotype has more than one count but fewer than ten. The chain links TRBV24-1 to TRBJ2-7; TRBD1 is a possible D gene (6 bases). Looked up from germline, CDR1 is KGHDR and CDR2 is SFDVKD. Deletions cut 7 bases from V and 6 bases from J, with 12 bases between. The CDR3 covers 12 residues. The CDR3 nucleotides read TGTGCCACCAGCCGGGACACAGGCGAGCAGTACTTC. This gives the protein CATSRDTGEQYF.

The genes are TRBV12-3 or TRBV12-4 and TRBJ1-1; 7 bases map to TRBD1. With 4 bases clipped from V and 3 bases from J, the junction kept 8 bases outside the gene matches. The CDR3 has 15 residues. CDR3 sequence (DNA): TGTGCCAGCAGTTCACTCAGGGGGGGGGACACTGAAGCTTTCTTT. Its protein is CASSSLRGGDTEAFF.

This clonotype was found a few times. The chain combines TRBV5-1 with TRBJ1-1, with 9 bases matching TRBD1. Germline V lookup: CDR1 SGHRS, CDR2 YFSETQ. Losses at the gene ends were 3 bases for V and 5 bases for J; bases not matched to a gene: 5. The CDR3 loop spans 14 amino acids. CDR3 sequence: CASSSQGARTEAFF. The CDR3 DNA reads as TGCGCCAGCAGCTCACAGGGGGCACGGACTGAAGCTTTCTTT.

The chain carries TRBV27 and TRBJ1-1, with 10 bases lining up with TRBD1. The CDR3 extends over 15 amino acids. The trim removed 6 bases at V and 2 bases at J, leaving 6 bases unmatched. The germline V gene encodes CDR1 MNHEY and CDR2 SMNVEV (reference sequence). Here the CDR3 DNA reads TGTGCCAGCAGGTTCCGACAGGGGGCTAACACTGAAGCTTTCTTT. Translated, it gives CASRFRQGANTEAFF.

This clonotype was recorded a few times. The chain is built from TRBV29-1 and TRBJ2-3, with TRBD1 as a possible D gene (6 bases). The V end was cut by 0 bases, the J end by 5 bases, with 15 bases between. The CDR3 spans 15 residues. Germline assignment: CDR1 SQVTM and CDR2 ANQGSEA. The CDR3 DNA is TGCAGCGTTGAAGATACAGGGTCTGGAGGAGATACGCAGTATTTT. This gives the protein CSVEDTGSGGDTQYF.

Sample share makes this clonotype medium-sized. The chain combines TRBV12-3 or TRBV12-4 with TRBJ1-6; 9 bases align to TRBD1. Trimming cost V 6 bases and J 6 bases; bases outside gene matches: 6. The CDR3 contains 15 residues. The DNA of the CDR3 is TGTGCCAGCAGCCGCCCGGGACAGGGTAATTCACCCCTCCACTTT. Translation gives CASSRPGQGNSPLHF.

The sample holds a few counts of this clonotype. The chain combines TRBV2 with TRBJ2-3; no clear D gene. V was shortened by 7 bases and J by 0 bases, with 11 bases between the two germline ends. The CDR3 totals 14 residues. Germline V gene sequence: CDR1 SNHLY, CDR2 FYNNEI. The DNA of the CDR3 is TGTGCCAGCAATATAGCAACTAGCACAGATACGCAGTATTTT. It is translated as CASNIATSTDTQYF.

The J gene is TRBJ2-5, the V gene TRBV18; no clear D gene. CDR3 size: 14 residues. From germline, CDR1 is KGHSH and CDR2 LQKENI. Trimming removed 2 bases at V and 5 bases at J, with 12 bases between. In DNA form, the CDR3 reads TGTGCCAGCTCACCAGGGCTGCCGGAGGAGACCCAGTACTTC. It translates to CASSPGLPEETQYF.

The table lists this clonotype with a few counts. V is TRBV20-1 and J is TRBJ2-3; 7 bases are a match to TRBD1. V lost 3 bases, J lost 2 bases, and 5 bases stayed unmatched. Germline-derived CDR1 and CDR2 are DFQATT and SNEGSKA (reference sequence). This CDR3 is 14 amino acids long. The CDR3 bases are TGCAGTGCTAGGAGGACAGGAAACACAGATACGCAGTATTTT. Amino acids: CSARRTGNTDTQYF.

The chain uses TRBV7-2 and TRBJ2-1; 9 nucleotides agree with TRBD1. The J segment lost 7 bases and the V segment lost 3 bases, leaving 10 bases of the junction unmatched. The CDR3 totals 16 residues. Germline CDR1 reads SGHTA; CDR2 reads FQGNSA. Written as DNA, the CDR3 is TGTGCCAGCAGCTTGTCATCGGGACAGGGCCAAAATGAGCAGTTCTTC. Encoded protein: CASSLSSGQGQNEQFF.

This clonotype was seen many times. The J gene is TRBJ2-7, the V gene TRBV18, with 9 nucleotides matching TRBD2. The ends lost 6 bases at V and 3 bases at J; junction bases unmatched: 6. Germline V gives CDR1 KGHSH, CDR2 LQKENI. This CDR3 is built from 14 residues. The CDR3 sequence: CASSPGTSSYEQYF. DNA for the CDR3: TGTGCCAGCTCCCCCGGGACTAGCAGCTACGAGCAGTACTTC.

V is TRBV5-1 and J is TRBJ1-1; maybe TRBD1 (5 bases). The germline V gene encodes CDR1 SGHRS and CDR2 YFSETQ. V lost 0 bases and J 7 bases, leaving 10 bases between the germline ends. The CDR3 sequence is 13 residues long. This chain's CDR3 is CASSLEGAYEAFF. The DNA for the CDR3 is TGCGCCAGCAGCTTGGAAGGGGCTTATGAAGCTTTCTTT.

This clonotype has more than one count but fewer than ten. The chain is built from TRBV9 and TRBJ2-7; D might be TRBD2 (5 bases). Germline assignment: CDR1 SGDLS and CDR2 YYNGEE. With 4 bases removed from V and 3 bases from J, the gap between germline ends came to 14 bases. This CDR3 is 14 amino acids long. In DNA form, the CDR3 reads TGTGCCAGCAGCCCTAGCATGGGGAACTACGAGCAGTACTTC. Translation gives CASSPSMGNYEQYF. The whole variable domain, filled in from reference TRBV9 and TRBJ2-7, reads DSGVTQTPKHLITATGQRVTLRCSPRSGDLSVYWYQQSLDQGLQFLIQYYNGEERAKGNILERFSAQQFPDLHSELNLSSLELGDSALYFCASSPSMGNYEQYFGPGTRLTVT.

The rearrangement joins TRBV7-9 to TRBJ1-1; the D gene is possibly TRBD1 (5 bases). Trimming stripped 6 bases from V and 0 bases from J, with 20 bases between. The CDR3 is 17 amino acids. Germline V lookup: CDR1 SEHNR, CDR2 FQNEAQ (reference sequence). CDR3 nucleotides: TGTGCCAGCAGTTCCGAGGGGAAGGGGAGGATGAACACTGAAGCTTTCTTT. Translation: CASSSEGKGRMNTEAFF. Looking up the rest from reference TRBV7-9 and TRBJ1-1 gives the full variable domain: DTGVSQNPRHKITKRGQNVTFRCDPISEHNRLYWYRQTLGQGPEFLTYFQNEAQLEKSRLLSDRFSAERPKGSFSTLEIQRTEQGDSAMYLCASSSEGKGRMNTEAFFGQGTRLTVV.

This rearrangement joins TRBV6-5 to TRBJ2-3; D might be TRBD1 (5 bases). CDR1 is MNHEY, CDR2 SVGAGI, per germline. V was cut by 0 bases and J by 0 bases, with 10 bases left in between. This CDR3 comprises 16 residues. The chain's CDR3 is CASSYSQGISTDTQYF. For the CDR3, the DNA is TGTGCCAGCAGTTACTCGCAGGGTATTAGCACAGATACGCAGTATTTT.

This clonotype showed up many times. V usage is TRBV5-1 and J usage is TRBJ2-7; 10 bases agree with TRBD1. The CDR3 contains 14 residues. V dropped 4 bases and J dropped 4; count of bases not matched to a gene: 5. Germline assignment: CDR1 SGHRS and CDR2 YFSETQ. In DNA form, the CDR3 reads TGCGCCAGCAGCGGGACAGGGGTCTTGTACGAGCAGTACTTC. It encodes CASSGTGVLYEQYF.

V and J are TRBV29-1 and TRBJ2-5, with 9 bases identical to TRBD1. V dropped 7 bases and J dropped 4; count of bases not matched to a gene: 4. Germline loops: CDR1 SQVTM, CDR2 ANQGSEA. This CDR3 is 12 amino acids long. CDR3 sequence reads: CSAGTGIETQYF. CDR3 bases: TGCAGCGCAGGGACAGGGATAGAGACCCAGTACTTC.

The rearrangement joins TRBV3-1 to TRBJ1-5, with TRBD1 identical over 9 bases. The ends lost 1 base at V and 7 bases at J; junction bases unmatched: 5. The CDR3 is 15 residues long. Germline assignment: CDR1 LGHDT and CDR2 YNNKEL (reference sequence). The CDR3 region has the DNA TGTGCCAGCAGCCAAGGGACAGGGGTTGCACAGCCCCAGCATTTT. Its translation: CASSQGTGVAQPQHF.

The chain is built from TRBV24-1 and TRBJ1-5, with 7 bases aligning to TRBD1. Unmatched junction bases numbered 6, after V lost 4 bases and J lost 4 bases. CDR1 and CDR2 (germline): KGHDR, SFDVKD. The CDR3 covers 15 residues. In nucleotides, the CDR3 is TGTGCCACCAGTGAAAACAGGGGTTCTAATCAGCCCCAGCATTTT. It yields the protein CATSENRGSNQPQHF.

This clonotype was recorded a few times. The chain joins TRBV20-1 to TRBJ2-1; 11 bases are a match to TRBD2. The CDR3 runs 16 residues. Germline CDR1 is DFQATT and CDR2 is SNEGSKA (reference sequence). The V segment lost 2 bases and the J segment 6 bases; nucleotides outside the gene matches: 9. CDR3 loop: CSARYSGGGPFNEQFF. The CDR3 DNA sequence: TGCAGTGCTAGATATAGCGGGGGGGGACCTTTCAATGAGCAGTTCTTC.

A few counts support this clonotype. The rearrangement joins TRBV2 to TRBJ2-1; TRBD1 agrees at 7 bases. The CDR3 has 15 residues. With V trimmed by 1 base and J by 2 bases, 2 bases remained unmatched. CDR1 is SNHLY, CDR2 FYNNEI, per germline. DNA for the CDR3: TGTGCCAGCAGTGAAGACAGGGGAACCTACAATGAGCAGTTCTTC. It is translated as CASSEDRGTYNEQFF. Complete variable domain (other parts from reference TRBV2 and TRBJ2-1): EPEVTQTPSHQVTQMGQEVILRCVPISNHLYFYWYRQILGQKVEFLVSFYNNEISEKSEIFDDQFSVERPDGSNFTLKIRSTKLEDSAMYFCASSEDRGTYNEQFFGPGTRLTVL.

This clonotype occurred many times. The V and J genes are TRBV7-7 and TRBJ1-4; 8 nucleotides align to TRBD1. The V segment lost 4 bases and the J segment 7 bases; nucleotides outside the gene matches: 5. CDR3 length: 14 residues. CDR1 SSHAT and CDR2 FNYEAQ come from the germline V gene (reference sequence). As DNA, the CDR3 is TGTGCCAGCAGCTCGGACAGGGCGAGTGAAAAACTGTTTTTT. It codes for CASSSDRASEKLFF.

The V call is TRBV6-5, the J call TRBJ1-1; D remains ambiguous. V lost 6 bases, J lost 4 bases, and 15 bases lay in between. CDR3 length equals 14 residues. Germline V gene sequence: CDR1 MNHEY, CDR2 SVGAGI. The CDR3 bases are TGTGCCAGCAGCTCCGGGAGGAGGACCACTGAAGCTTTCTTT. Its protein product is CASSSGRRTTEAFF.